The clone carrying this T cell receptor beta chain was found once. V lost 2 bases and J 1 base, leaving 6 bases between the germline ends. Germline values: CDR1 MNHNY, CDR2 SVGAGI (reference sequence). CDR3 size: 13 residues. The repertoire was sequenced with immunoSEQ multiplex PCR; TCRdb's copy has only in-frame clones and lacks some. The sample has about 270,000 clones, approximately 80% seen once; the top ten hold approximately 12%. The sample is drawn from a study of control samples from healthy donors and cancer patients. Material for sequencing was PBMCs. The TCR was taken from a woman aged 55-69 years with lung cancer. The gene calls are TRBV6-6 and TRBJ2-7; D is unresolved. The CDR3 DNA follows: TGTGCCAGCAGTTACCTCGAGTCCTACGAGCAGTACTTC. Amino acids: CASSYLESYEQYF.